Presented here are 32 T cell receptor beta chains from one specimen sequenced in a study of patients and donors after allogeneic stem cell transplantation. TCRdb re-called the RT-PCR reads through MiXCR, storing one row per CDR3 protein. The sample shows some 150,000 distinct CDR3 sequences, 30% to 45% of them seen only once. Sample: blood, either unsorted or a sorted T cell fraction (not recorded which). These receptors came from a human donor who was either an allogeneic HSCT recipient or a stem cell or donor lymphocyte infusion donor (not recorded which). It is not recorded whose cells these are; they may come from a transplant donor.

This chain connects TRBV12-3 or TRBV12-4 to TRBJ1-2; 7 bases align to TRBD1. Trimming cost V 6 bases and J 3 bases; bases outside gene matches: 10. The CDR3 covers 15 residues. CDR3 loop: CASSPGTAFHYGYTF. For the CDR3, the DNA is TGTGCCAGCAGCCCCGGGACAGCCTTCCACTATGGCTACACCTTC.

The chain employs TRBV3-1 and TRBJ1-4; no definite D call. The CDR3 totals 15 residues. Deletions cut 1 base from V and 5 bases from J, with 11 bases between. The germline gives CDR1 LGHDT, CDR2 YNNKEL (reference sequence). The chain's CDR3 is CASSQGGRRNEKLFF. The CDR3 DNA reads TGTGCCAGCAGCCAAGGTGGGCGGAGAAATGAAAAACTGTTTTTT.

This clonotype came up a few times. Here the CDR3 DNA reads TGTGCCAGCAGCGTAGGAGTCGGCAGGTCCCCATCGCAGTTCTTC. Its translation: CASSVGVGRSPSQFF. V is TRBV9 and J is TRBJ2-1; unclear D gene. In germline, CDR1 is SGDLS, CDR2 YYNGEE. The CDR3 has 15 residues. V lost 0 bases and J 12 bases, leaving 19 bases between the germline ends.

The CDR3 bases are TGTGCCAGCAGCGTAAAAGGGGAGGATGAAGCTTTCTTT. This codes for CASSVKGEDEAFF. The chain is built from TRBV9 and TRBJ1-1, with D possibly being TRBD1 (5 bases). The CDR3 sequence is 13 residues long. Looked up from germline, CDR1 is SGDLS and CDR2 is YYNGEE. V lost 1 base, J lost 7 bases, and 11 bases lay in between.

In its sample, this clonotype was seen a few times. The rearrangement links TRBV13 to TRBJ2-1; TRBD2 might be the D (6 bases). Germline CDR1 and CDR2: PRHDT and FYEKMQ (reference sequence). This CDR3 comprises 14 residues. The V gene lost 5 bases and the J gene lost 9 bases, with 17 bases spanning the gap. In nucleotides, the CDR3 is TGTGCCAGCAGCCTTTCAGGAGGGAGCACTGAGCAGTTCTTC. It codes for CASSLSGGSTEQFF. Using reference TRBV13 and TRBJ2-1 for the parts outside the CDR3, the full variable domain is AAGVIQSPRHLIKEKRETATLKCYPIPRHDTVYWYQQGPGQDPQFLISFYEKMQSDKGSIPDRFSAQQFSDYHSELNMSSLELGDSALYFCASSLSGGSTEQFFGPGTRLTVL.

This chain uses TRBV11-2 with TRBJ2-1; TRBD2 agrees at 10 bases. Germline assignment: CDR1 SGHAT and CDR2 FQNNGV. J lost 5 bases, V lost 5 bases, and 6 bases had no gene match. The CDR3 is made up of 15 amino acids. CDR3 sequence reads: CASSLGTSGDNEQFF. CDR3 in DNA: TGTGCCAGCAGCCTAGGCACTAGCGGGGACAATGAGCAGTTCTTC.

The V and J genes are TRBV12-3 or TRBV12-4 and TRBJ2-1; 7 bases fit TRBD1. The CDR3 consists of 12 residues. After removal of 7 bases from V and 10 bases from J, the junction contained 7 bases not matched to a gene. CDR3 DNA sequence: TGTGCCAGCACGACAGGGTCGGGGGAGCAGTTCTTC. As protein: CASTTGSGEQFF.

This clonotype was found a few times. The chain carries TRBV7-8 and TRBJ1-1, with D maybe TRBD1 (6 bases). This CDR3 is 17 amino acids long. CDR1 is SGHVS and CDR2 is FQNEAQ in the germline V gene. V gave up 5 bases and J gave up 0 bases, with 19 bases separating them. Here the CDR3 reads CASSLEGGFGMNTEAFF. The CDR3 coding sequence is TGTGCCAGCAGCCTCGAGGGGGGATTTGGCATGAACACTGAAGCTTTCTTT. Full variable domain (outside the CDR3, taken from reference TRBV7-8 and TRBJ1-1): GAGVSQSPRYKVAKRGQDVALRCDPISGHVSLFWYQQALGQGPEFLTYFQNEAQLDKSGLPSDRFFAERPEGSVSTLKIQRTQQEDSAVYLCASSLEGGFGMNTEAFFGQGTRLTVV.

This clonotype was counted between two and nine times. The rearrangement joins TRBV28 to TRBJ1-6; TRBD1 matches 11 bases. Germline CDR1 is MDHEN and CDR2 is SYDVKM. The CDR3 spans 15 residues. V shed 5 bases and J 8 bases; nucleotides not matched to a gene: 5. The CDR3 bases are TGTGCCAGCAGTATCCCGGGACAGGGGGATTCACCCCTCCACTTT. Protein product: CASSIPGQGDSPLHF.

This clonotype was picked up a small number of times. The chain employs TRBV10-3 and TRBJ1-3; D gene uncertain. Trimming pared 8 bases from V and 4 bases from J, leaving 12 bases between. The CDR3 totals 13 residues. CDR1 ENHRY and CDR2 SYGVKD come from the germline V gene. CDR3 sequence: CAIGEREGNTIYF. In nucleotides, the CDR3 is TGTGCCATCGGGGAGAGGGAAGGAAACACCATATATTTT.

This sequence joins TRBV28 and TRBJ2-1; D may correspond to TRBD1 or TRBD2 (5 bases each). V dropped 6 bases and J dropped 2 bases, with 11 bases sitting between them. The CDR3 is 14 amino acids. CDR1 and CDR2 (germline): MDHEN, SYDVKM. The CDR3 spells CASRMGPTYNEQFF. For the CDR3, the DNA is TGTGCCAGCAGAATGGGACCCACCTACAATGAGCAGTTCTTC.

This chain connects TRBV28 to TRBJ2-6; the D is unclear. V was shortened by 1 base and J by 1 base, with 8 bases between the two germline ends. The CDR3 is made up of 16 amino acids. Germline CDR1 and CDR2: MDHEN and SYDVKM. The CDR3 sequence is CASSLYSGSGANVLTF. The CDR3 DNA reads TGTGCCAGCAGTTTATATTCCGGGTCTGGGGCCAACGTCCTGACTTTC.

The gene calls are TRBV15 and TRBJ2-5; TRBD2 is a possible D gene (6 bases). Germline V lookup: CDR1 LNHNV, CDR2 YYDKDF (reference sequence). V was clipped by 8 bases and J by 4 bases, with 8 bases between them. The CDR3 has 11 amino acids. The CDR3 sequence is CATAGRETQYF. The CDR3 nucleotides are TGTGCCACCGCGGGACGAGAGACCCAGTACTTC.

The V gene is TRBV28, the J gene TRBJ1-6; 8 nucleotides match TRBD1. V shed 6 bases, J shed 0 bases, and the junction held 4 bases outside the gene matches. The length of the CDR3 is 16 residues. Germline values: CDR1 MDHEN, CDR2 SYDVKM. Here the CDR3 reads CASSRTGSSYNSPLHF. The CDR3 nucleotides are TGTGCCAGCAGCAGGACAGGGAGCTCCTATAATTCACCCCTCCACTTT.

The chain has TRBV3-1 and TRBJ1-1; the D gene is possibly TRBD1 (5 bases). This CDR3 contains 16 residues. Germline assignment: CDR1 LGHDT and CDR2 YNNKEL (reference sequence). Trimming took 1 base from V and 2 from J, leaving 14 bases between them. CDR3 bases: TGTGCCAGCAGCCAAGGTCATCAGGGCCTTAACACTGAAGCTTTCTTT. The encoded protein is CASSQGHQGLNTEAFF.

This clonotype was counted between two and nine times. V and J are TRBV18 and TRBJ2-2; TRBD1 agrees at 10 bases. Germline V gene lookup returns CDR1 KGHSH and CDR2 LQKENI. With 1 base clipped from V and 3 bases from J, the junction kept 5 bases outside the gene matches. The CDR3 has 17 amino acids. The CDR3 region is CASSPRPGTGDTGELFF. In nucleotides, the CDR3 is TGTGCCAGCTCACCACGACCCGGGACAGGGGACACCGGGGAGCTGTTTTTT.

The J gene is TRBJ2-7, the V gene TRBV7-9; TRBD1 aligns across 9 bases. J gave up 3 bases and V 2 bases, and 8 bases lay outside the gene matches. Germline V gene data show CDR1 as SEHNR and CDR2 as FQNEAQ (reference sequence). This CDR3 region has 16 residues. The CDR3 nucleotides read TGTGCCAGCAGCTTAAACCAGGGACAGGGAGGCTACGAGCAGTACTTC. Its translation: CASSLNQGQGGYEQYF.

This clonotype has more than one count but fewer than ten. The CDR3 reads CASRIDRGGQPQHF. The CDR3 nucleotides read TGTGCCAGCAGAATCGACAGGGGAGGTCAGCCCCAGCATTTT. The chain employs TRBV6-5 and TRBJ1-5, with 8 bases identical to TRBD1. Germline V CDR1 and CDR2: MNHEY, SVGAGI. The CDR3 consists of 14 residues. V dropped 6 bases and J dropped 6; count of bases not matched to a gene: 7.

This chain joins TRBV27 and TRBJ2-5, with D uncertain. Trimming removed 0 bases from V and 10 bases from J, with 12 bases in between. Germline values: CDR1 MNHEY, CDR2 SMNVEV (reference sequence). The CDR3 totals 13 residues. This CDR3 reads CASSLSSVGIQYF. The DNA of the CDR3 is TGTGCCAGCAGTTTATCGAGCGTGGGTATCCAGTACTTC.

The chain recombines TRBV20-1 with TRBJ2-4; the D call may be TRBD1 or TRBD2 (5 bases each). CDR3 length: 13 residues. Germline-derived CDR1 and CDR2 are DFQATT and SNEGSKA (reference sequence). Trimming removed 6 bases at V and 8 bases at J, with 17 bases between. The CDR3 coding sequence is TGCAGTGCCCTGCCTCGAGAGGGACACATTCAGTACTTC. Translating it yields CSALPREGHIQYF.

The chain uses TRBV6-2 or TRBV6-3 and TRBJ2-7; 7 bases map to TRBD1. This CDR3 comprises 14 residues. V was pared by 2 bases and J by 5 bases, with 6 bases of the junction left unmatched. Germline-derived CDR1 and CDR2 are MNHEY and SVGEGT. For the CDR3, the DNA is TGTGCCAGCAGTTACGGACAGGCCCTAGACGAGCAGTACTTC. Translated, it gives CASSYGQALDEQYF.

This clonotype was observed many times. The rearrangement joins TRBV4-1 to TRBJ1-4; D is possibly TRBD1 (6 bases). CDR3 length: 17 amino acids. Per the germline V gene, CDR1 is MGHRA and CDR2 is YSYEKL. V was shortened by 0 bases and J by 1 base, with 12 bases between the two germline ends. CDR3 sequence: CASSQDETGLTNEKLFF. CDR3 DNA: TGCGCCAGCAGCCAAGATGAGACAGGCCTAACTAATGAAAAACTGTTTTTT.

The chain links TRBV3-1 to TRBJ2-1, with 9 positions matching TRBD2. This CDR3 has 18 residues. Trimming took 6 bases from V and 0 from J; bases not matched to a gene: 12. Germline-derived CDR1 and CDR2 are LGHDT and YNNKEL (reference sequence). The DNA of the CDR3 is TGTGCCAGCAGGAAGCGGGGGGCCGCCGCTAGCTCCTACAATGAGCAGTTCTTC. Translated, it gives CASRKRGAAASSYNEQFF.

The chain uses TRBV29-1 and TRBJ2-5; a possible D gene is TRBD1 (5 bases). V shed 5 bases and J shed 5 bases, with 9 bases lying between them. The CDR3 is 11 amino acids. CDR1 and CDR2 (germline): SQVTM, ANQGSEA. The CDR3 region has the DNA TGCAGCGTTCTTGACAGTGAGACCCAGTACTTC. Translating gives CSVLDSETQYF.

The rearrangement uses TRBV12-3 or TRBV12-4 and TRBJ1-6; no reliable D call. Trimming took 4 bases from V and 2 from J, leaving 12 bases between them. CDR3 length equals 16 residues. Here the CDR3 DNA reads TGTGCCAGCAGTTCGCTTGGGTTAACCTATAATTCACCCCTCCACTTT. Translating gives CASSSLGLTYNSPLHF.

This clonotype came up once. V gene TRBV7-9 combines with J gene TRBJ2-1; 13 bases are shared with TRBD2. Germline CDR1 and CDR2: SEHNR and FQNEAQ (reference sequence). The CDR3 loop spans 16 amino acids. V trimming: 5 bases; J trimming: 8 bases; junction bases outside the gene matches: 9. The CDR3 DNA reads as TGTGCCAGCAGCCGGACTAGCGGGGGCCGTAGGGATGAGCAGTTCTTC. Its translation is CASSRTSGGRRDEQFF.

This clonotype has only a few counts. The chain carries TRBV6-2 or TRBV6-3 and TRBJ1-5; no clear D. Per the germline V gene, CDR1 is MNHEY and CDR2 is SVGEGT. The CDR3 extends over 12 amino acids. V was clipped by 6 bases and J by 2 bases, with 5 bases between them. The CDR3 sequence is CASRQRNQPQHF. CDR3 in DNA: TGTGCCAGCAGACAGCGCAATCAGCCCCAGCATTTT.

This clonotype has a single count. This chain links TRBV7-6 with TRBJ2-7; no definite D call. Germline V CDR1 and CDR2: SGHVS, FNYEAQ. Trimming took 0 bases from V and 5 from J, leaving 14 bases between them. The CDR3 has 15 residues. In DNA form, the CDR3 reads TGTGCCAGCAGCTTAGCGGATGGGGTTGAGGACGAGCAGTACTTC. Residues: CASSLADGVEDEQYF.

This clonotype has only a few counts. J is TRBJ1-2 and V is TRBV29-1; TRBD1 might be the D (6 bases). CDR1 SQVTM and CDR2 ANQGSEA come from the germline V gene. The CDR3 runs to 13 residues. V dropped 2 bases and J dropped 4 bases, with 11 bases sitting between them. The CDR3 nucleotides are TGCAGCGTTGAACTATGGGGGGCCTATGGCTACACCTTC. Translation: CSVELWGAYGYTF.

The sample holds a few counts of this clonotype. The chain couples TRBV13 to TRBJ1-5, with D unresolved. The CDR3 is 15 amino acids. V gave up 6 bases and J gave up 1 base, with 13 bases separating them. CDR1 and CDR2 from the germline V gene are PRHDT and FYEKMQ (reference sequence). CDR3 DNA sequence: TGTGCCAGCAGTCATGGTCGGAAGAGCAATCAGCCCCAGCATTTT. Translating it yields CASSHGRKSNQPQHF.

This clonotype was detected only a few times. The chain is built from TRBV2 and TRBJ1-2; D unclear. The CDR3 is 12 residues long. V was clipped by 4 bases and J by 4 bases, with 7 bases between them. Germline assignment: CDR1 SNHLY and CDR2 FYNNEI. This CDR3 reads CASSGGFYGYTF. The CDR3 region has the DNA TGTGCCAGCAGTGGAGGGTTCTATGGCTACACCTTC.

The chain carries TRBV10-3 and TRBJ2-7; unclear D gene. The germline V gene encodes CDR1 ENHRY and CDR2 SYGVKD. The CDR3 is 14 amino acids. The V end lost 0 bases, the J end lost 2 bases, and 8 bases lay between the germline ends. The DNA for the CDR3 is TGTGCCATCAGTGAGTCTAACGGCCCCTACGAGCAGTACGTC. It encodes CAISESNGPYEQYV.